This T cell receptor beta chain is from a study of blood T cell repertoires in COVID-19. Sequencing used immunoSEQ multiplex PCR; TCRdb keeps in-frame clones, though not all of them. Of hundreds of thousands of clones in the sample, around 89% were seen once. The CDR3 spans 14 residues. The V end lost 7 bases, the J end lost 4 bases, and 17 bases lay between the germline ends. Looked up from germline, CDR1 is SQVTM and CDR2 is ANQGSEA. The TCR sequence derives from a man aged 40-50 years who had recovered from COVID-19. The sequenced sample was PBMCs or T cells enriched from blood (not recorded which). The V and J genes are TRBV29-1 and TRBJ2-1; a possible D gene is TRBD1 (6 bases). This CDR3 is CSAEGHNKYNEQFF. The CDR3 coding sequence is TGCAGCGCCGAGGGACACAACAAATACAATGAGCAGTTCTTC.